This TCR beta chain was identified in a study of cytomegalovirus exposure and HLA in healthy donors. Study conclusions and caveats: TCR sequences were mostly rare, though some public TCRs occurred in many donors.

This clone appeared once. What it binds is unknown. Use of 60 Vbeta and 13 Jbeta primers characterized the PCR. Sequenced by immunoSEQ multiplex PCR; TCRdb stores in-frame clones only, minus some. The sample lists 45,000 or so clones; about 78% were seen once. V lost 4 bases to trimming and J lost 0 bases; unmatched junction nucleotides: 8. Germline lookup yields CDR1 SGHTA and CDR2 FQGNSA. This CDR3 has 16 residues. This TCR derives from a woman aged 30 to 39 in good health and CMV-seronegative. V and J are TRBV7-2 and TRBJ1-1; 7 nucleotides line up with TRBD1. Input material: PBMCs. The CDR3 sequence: CASSSVPGQMNTEAFF. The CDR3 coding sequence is TGTGCCAGCAGCTCAGTCCCGGGACAGATGAACACTGAAGCTTTCTTT.